Each of the 3 T cell receptor beta chains below was sequenced from the same sample in a study of blood T cell repertoires in COVID-19. Clones were sequenced by immunoSEQ multiplex PCR, and TCRdb holds only the in-frame ones, with some missing. Of over 200,000 clones in the sample, about 87% were seen once. The sequenced sample was peripheral blood. These receptors originate from a woman in her 50s with acute or convalescent COVID-19.

The V call is TRBV7-2, the J call TRBJ1-6; maybe TRBD1 (5 bases). Germline V gene sequence: CDR1 SGHTA, CDR2 FQGNSA. V was pared by 2 bases and J by 4 bases, with 6 bases between. The CDR3 extends over 14 amino acids. The CDR3 DNA reads TGTGCCAGCAGCTTACAGGGTTATAATTCACCCCTCCACTTT. This codes for CASSLQGYNSPLHF. Using reference TRBV7-2 and TRBJ1-6 for the parts outside the CDR3, the full variable domain is GAGVSQSPSNKVTEKGKDVELRCDPISGHTALYWYRQSLGQGLEFLIYFQGNSAPDKSGLPSDRFSAERTGGSVSTLTIQRTQQEDSAVYLCASSLQGYNSPLHFGNGTRLTVT.

The rearrangement links TRBV5-1 to TRBJ2-1; TRBD2 matches at 11 bases. The CDR3 covers 17 residues. Trimming removed 3 bases from V and 5 bases from J; junction bases left unmatched: 10. In germline, CDR1 is SGHRS, CDR2 YFSETQ. As DNA, the CDR3 is TGCGCCAGCAGCTCACTCCCCGGACTAGCGGGCCACAATGAGCAGTTCTTC. Translating gives CASSSLPGLAGHNEQFF.

This chain connects TRBV18 to TRBJ2-7, with 11 bases lining up with TRBD2. The germline V gene encodes CDR1 KGHSH and CDR2 LQKENI. V trimming: 3 bases; J trimming: 3 bases; junction bases outside the gene matches: 16. The CDR3 loop spans 19 amino acids. CDR3 sequence (DNA): TGTGCCAGCTCACCGAGTAAGGCCGTAGGAGGGACTAGCGGCTACGAGCAGTACTTC. Translating gives CASSPSKAVGGTSGYEQYF.